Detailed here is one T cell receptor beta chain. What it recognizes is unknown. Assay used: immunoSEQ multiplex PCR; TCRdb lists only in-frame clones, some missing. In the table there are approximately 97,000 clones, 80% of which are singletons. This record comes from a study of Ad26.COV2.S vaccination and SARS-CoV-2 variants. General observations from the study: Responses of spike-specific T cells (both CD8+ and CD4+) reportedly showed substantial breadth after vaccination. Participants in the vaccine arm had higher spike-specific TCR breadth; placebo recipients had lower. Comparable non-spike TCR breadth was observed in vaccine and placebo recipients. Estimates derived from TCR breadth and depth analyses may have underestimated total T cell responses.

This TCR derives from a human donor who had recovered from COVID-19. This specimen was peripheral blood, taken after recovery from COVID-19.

CDR3 bases: TGTGCCATCAGTGAGGGACAGATGAACACTGAAGCTTTCTTT. This translates into CAISEGQMNTEAFF. J is TRBJ1-1 and V is TRBV10-3; D is possibly TRBD1 (6 bases). The CDR3 is 14 amino acids. Germline CDR1 reads ENHRY; CDR2 reads SYGVKD. Trimming took off 2 bases at V and 0 bases at J, with 7 bases between the two ends.